The 32 T cell receptor beta chains reported below all come from one sample, sequenced in a study of T-cell reconstitution after alpha-beta-depleted transplantation in children. The authors prepared the TCRbeta library with unique molecular identifiers. One entry per CDR3 protein, called by TCRdb with MiXCR from the PCR reads. This sample carries approximately 590,000 distinct CDR3 sequences, 10% to 13% of them seen once, and the ten largest clones take about 4.2%. The specimen comprised PBMCs from the stem cell graft donor, sampled from the stem cell graft. These receptors were obtained from a human donor who donated a stem cell graft to a child with acute myeloid leukemia.

This clonotype has ten or more counts. The genes are TRBV5-1 and TRBJ2-1; either TRBD1 or TRBD2 may supply D (6 bases each). Trimming took off 7 bases at V and 3 bases at J, with 11 bases between the two ends. Germline V gene data show CDR1 as SGHRS and CDR2 as YFSETQ. The CDR3 contains 13 residues. CDR3 residues: CASDKGGYNEQFF. The CDR3, as DNA: TGCGCCAGCGACAAGGGGGGCTACAATGAGCAGTTCTTC.

A few counts support this clonotype. The chain employs TRBV5-1 and TRBJ1-4; D is unclear. The germline V and J ends were trimmed by 4 bases and 2 bases, with 15 bases remaining between them. This CDR3 contains 16 residues. The germline gives CDR1 SGHRS, CDR2 YFSETQ. The CDR3 bases are TGCGCCAGCAGCCGCCTGGGTATCAGGACTAATGAAAAACTGTTTTTT. It yields the protein CASSRLGIRTNEKLFF. Full variable domain (rest looked up from reference TRBV5-1 and TRBJ1-4): KAGVTQTPRYLIKTRGQQVTLSCSPISGHRSVSWYQQTPGQGLQFLFEYFSETQRNKGNFPGRFSGRQFSNSRSEMNVSTLELGDSALYLCASSRLGIRTNEKLFFGSGTQLSVL.

In its sample, this clonotype was seen many times. The genes are TRBV6-6 and TRBJ2-5; perhaps TRBD1 as D (6 bases). CDR3 length: 13 residues. Germline loops: CDR1 MNHNY, CDR2 SVGAGI (reference sequence). V dropped 6 bases and J dropped 2 bases, with 10 bases sitting between them. The CDR3 coding sequence is TGTGCCAGCAGGAACAGGGCACAAGAGACCCAGTACTTC. This codes for CASRNRAQETQYF.

This clonotype has just a few counts. The chain is built from TRBV27 and TRBJ2-3; TRBD1 or TRBD2 may be the D gene (5 bases each). The V end was cut by 1 base, the J end by 7 bases, with 18 bases between. Germline values: CDR1 MNHEY, CDR2 SMNVEV (reference sequence). The CDR3 contains 16 residues. The CDR3, as DNA: TGTGCCAGCAGTTTATTCCTGGGACCGGTAAAAAATACGCAGTATTTT. This sequence encodes CASSLFLGPVKNTQYF.

This clonotype has a handful of counts. This chain links TRBV7-6 with TRBJ2-2, with 8 bases matching TRBD2. CDR3 length: 15 residues. Germline V lookup: CDR1 SGHVS, CDR2 FNYEAQ. V was pared by 6 bases and J by 7 bases, with 10 bases of the junction left unmatched. CDR3 region: CASSRGIAGIGELFF. The CDR3 DNA sequence: TGTGCCAGCAGTAGGGGTATAGCGGGAATCGGGGAGCTGTTTTTT.

The chain's CDR3 is CASSSLAGGPNTQYF. For the CDR3, the DNA is TGTGCCAGCAGCTCCTTAGCGGGAGGGCCAAATACGCAGTATTTT. This chain links TRBV7-2 with TRBJ2-3, with 11 bases lining up with TRBD2. Trimming at V came to 4 bases and at J to 7 bases, leaving 7 bases not matched to a gene. CDR3 length: 15 amino acids. Germline lookup yields CDR1 SGHTA and CDR2 FQGNSA.

This clonotype occurred a few times. This chain uses TRBV19 with TRBJ2-1, with 8 bases aligning to TRBD2. Trimming cost V 4 bases and J 6 bases; bases outside gene matches: 8. CDR3 length: 15 residues. Germline CDR1 reads LNHDA; CDR2 reads SQIVND (reference sequence). The CDR3 nucleotides read TGTGCCAGTAGTAGAGCGGGAGTGGGAGGCAATGAGCAGTTCTTC. As protein: CASSRAGVGGNEQFF.

There are a few counts of this clonotype. CDR3 residues: CATSREEWNTEAFF. The DNA for the CDR3 is TGTGCCACCAGCAGAGAGGAGTGGAACACTGAAGCTTTCTTT. V gene TRBV15 combines with J gene TRBJ1-1, with D unclear. V was pared by 0 bases and J by 1 base, with 6 bases between. CDR3 length equals 14 residues. Germline V gives CDR1 LNHNV, CDR2 YYDKDF (reference sequence). The full variable domain, completed using reference TRBV15 and TRBJ1-1, is DAMVIQNPRYQVTQFGKPVTLSCSQTLNHNVMYWYQQKSSQAPKLLFHYYDKDFNNEADTPDNFQSRRPNTSFCFLDIRSPGLGDTAMYLCATSREEWNTEAFFGQGTRLTVV.

Only a few counts were recorded for this clonotype. J is TRBJ2-7 and V is TRBV20-1; 9 positions match TRBD1. Germline lookup yields CDR1 DFQATT and CDR2 SNEGSKA (reference sequence). V lost 8 bases and J lost 0; bases outside the gene matches: 11. The CDR3 totals 15 residues. In DNA form, the CDR3 reads TGCAGTTCTCACAAGGGGACAGGGATCTCCTACGAGCAGTACTTC. Amino acid sequence: CSSHKGTGISYEQYF.

The chain joins TRBV7-2 to TRBJ2-1, with D perhaps being TRBD1 or TRBD2 (5 bases each). The CDR3 covers 14 residues. V lost 5 bases and J 5 bases, leaving 13 bases between the germline ends. Germline-derived CDR1 and CDR2 are SGHTA and FQGNSA. The CDR3 DNA is TGTGCCAGCAGCCCTCTACGGGGCCACAATGAGCAGTTCTTC. It codes for CASSPLRGHNEQFF.

The chain joins TRBV4-3 to TRBJ2-2; 7 bases are a match to TRBD2. The germline CDR1 and CDR2 sequences are LGHNA and YSLEER. This CDR3 comprises 15 residues. Trimming took 0 bases from V and 5 from J; bases not matched to a gene: 3. CDR3 residues: CASSQEAGRTGELFF. DNA for the CDR3: TGCGCCAGCAGCCAAGAAGCGGGAAGGACCGGGGAGCTGTTTTTT.

This clonotype was detected ten times or more. The chain carries TRBV15 and TRBJ2-1, with TRBD2 matching 8 bases. The CDR3 consists of 14 residues. After removal of 0 bases from V and 9 bases from J, the junction contained 4 bases not matched to a gene. CDR1 is LNHNV and CDR2 is YYDKDF in the germline V gene (reference sequence). Here the CDR3 DNA reads TGTGCCACCAGCAGAGATCTGGCGGGAGGTGAGCAGTTCTTC. This translates into CATSRDLAGGEQFF.

This clonotype was counted many times. The gene calls are TRBV20-1 and TRBJ2-1, with a possible D match to TRBD2 (5 bases). Trimming stripped 3 bases from V and 12 bases from J, with 18 bases between. CDR1 DFQATT and CDR2 SNEGSKA come from the germline V gene (reference sequence). CDR3 size: 13 residues. The CDR3 spells CSASGQPGVSQFF. CDR3 bases: TGCAGTGCTAGCGGGCAGCCCGGGGTTTCGCAGTTCTTC.

The V and J genes are TRBV12-3 or TRBV12-4 and TRBJ2-5, with D perhaps given as TRBD1 or TRBD2 (5 bases each). V shed 3 bases and J shed 13 bases, with 15 bases lying between them. The CDR3 consists of 12 residues. CDR3 sequence: CASSFVQGPGYF. The CDR3 bases are TGTGCCAGCAGTTTTGTCCAGGGACCAGGGTACTTC.

This clonotype was seen many times. The chain couples TRBV28 to TRBJ2-4; possible D gene TRBD2, 5 bases. CDR1 and CDR2 (germline): MDHEN, SYDVKM. The CDR3 is made up of 14 amino acids. The V gene lost 2 bases and the J gene lost 5 bases, with 10 bases spanning the gap. The CDR3 DNA reads as TGTGCCAGCAGTTTAGACGGGATGCAAAACATTCAGTACTTC. Protein sequence: CASSLDGMQNIQYF.

Only a few counts were recorded for this clonotype. J is TRBJ2-1 and V is TRBV20-1; D not resolved. Germline loops: CDR1 DFQATT, CDR2 SNEGSKA (reference sequence). The CDR3 loop spans 12 amino acids. The V end was cut by 4 bases, the J end by 4 bases, with 8 bases between. CDR3 loop: CSATWGYNEQFF. The CDR3 DNA sequence: TGCAGTGCTACCTGGGGTTACAATGAGCAGTTCTTC.

This chain uses TRBV7-2 with TRBJ2-1, with 8 bases that match TRBD2. The germline CDR1 and CDR2 sequences are SGHTA and FQGNSA. This CDR3 has 15 amino acids. The J segment lost 7 bases and the V segment lost 5 bases, leaving 10 bases of the junction unmatched. CDR3 sequence: CASSPGGSGRNEQFF. The CDR3 DNA reads TGTGCCAGCAGCCCCGGGGGAAGCGGGAGAAATGAGCAGTTCTTC.

This clonotype was detected once. The germline gene is not matched at one end of the junction; a read error may be the cause. This chain connects TRBV7-7 to TRBJ2-7, with a possible D match to TRBD1 (6 bases). The CDR3 sequence is 15 residues long. In germline, CDR1 is SSHAT, CDR2 FNYEAQ (reference sequence). CDR3 nucleotides: TGTGCTAGCAGCTTAGCTGACGGACAGTCCTACGAGCAGTACTTC. Residues: CASSLADGQSYEQYF.

This clonotype showed up many times. The chain is built from TRBV4-2 and TRBJ2-7, with TRBD2 matching 8 bases. The CDR3 contains 16 residues. Germline V gives CDR1 LGHNA, CDR2 YNFKEQ. The V gene end was trimmed by 4 bases and the J gene end by 3 bases; junction bases not matched to a gene: 11. DNA for the CDR3: TGTGCCAGCAGCCCCGGCCGTGGGAGCGGGAGCTACGAGCAGTACTTC. It yields the protein CASSPGRGSGSYEQYF.

The chain combines TRBV7-2 with TRBJ2-5, with 10 bases that match TRBD1. The V gene's germline CDR1 is SGHTA and CDR2 FQGNSA. V shed 5 bases, J shed 5 bases, and the junction held 11 bases outside the gene matches. The CDR3 extends over 16 amino acids. The CDR3 here is CASSPRQGARGETQYF. In DNA form, the CDR3 reads TGTGCCAGCAGCCCAAGACAGGGGGCGCGTGGGGAGACCCAGTACTTC.

The chain carries TRBV6-4 and TRBJ2-2, with D perhaps TRBD1 (7 bases). In germline, CDR1 is MRHNA, CDR2 SNTAGT. V was pared by 7 bases and J by 6 bases, with 15 bases between. This CDR3 has 14 amino acids. CDR3 amino acids: CASTHRRGAGELFF. In DNA form, the CDR3 reads TGTGCCAGCACCCACCGCAGGGGGGCCGGGGAGCTGTTTTTT.

The J gene is TRBJ1-1, the V gene TRBV30, with D unresolved. V dropped 4 bases and J dropped 1 base, with 16 bases sitting between them. The germline V gene encodes CDR1 GTSNPN and CDR2 SVGIG (reference sequence). The CDR3 covers 15 residues. The DNA for the CDR3 is TGTGCCTGGATCGCGTTGAGGCGACCGAACACTGAAGCTTTCTTT. The encoded protein is CAWIALRRPNTEAFF.

In this sample, this clonotype turned up many times. V usage is TRBV11-2 and J usage is TRBJ2-2; D might be TRBD2 (6 bases). The CDR3 has 18 residues. Germline-derived CDR1 and CDR2 are SGHAT and FQNNGV. Trimming removed 3 bases at V and 1 base at J, with 18 bases between. The CDR3: CASSLGWRDAGNTGELFF. In DNA form, the CDR3 reads TGTGCCAGCAGCTTGGGGTGGCGGGACGCGGGGAACACCGGGGAGCTGTTTTTT.

The chain is built from TRBV13 and TRBJ2-7; tentatively, D is TRBD2 (5 bases). The CDR3 spans 14 residues. Germline V CDR1 and CDR2: PRHDT, FYEKMQ (reference sequence). Trimming took off 5 bases at V and 3 bases at J, with 14 bases between the two ends. The CDR3 protein is CASSPRGRRYEQYF. Written as DNA, the CDR3 is TGTGCCAGCAGCCCCCGAGGGCGGCGCTACGAGCAGTACTTC. The variable domain in full, with the rest retrieved from reference TRBV13 and TRBJ2-7, is AAGVIQSPRHLIKEKRETATLKCYPIPRHDTVYWYQQGPGQDPQFLISFYEKMQSDKGSIPDRFSAQQFSDYHSELNMSSLELGDSALYFCASSPRGRRYEQYFGPGTRLTVT.

The chain carries TRBV4-3 and TRBJ2-2, with TRBD2 matching over 7 bases. The CDR3 sequence is 19 residues long. V gave up 3 bases and J gave up 1 base; unmatched junction bases: 14. Germline loops: CDR1 LGHNA, CDR2 YSLEER. CDR3 in DNA: TGCGCCAGCAGCCAGGCTGCTAGCGGAGCCCGACAGAACACCGGGGAGCTGTTTTTT. Amino acid sequence: CASSQAASGARQNTGELFF.

This clonotype has only a few counts. The chain combines TRBV4-3 with TRBJ2-5, with 12 positions matching TRBD2. Germline CDR1 reads LGHNA; CDR2 reads YSLEER. The trim removed 0 bases at V and 2 bases at J, leaving 1 base unmatched. The CDR3 is 16 residues long. The CDR3 coding sequence is TGCGCCAGCAGCCAAGAGCTAGCGGGAGGGCAAGAGACCCAGTACTTC. Translating gives CASSQELAGGQETQYF.

The sample holds a few counts of this clonotype. The chain joins TRBV29-1 to TRBJ2-3; 7 nucleotides line up with TRBD2. Germline CDR1 and CDR2: SQVTM and ANQGSEA. Trimming at V came to 6 bases and at J to 4 bases, leaving 10 bases not matched to a gene. The length of the CDR3 is 14 residues. CDR3 protein: CSVQRVAGPDTQYF. The CDR3, as DNA: TGCAGCGTCCAAAGGGTAGCGGGCCCAGATACGCAGTATTTT.

V gene TRBV20-1 combines with J gene TRBJ1-2; D is unclear. This CDR3 contains 16 residues. From germline, CDR1 is DFQATT and CDR2 SNEGSKA (reference sequence). Trimming pared 0 bases from V and 7 bases from J, leaving 21 bases between. The DNA of the CDR3 is TGCAGTGCTAGAGATCGCCGACTGGGAGGGAATGGTGGCTACACCTTC. Its protein is CSARDRRLGGNGGYTF.

This clonotype was seen repeatedly, ten times or more. V gene TRBV5-1 combines with J gene TRBJ2-3; 14 bases map to TRBD2. Trimming removed 4 bases from V and 3 bases from J; junction bases left unmatched: 7. Germline V CDR1 and CDR2: SGHRS, YFSETQ. The CDR3 extends over 17 amino acids. The CDR3 sequence: CASSHRLAGGSTDTQYF. The DNA of the CDR3 is TGCGCCAGCAGCCATCGACTAGCGGGAGGGTCAACAGATACGCAGTATTTT. Full variable domain (missing parts from reference TRBV5-1 and TRBJ2-3): KAGVTQTPRYLIKTRGQQVTLSCSPISGHRSVSWYQQTPGQGLQFLFEYFSETQRNKGNFPGRFSGRQFSNSRSEMNVSTLELGDSALYLCASSHRLAGGSTDTQYFGPGTRLTVL.

The sample holds many counts of this clonotype. The gene calls are TRBV29-1 and TRBJ2-1; 11 bases are a match to TRBD1. The CDR3 is made up of 17 amino acids. The ends lost 5 bases at V and 6 bases at J; junction bases unmatched: 15. CDR1 SQVTM and CDR2 ANQGSEA come from the germline V gene. The CDR3 sequence is CSVYRDRGTRMGNEQFF. DNA of the CDR3: TGCAGCGTTTACCGGGACAGGGGGACTAGAATGGGCAATGAGCAGTTCTTC.

In its sample, this clonotype was seen many times. The chain joins TRBV20-1 to TRBJ2-6; D perhaps matches TRBD2 (5 bases). CDR1 DFQATT and CDR2 SNEGSKA come from the germline V gene (reference sequence). Trimming shortened V by 3 bases and J by 2 bases, and 11 bases separated the two germline ends. This CDR3 contains 15 residues. CDR3 amino acids: CSASPPGAGANVLTF. CDR3 sequence (DNA): TGCAGTGCTAGCCCCCCCGGGGCTGGGGCCAACGTCCTGACTTTC.

In its sample, this clonotype was seen many times. This chain connects TRBV29-1 to TRBJ2-4; TRBD1 matches 7 bases. The CDR3 extends over 13 amino acids. Looked up from germline, CDR1 is SQVTM and CDR2 is ANQGSEA. V lost 6 bases to trimming and J lost 1 base; unmatched junction nucleotides: 3. CDR3 sequence reads: CSVTQGAKNIQYF. The CDR3 nucleotides are TGCAGCGTCACACAGGGGGCCAAAAACATTCAGTACTTC.